This T cell receptor (beta chain) was identified during a study of T cells and Merkel cell carcinoma outcomes. Whole-study findings and limits: In Merkel cell carcinoma, repertoire and T-cell density reportedly predicted outcomes.

Sequencing was performed with immunoSEQ multiplex PCR; in TCRdb, only in-frame clones are kept and a portion is missing. Here the sample spans some 19,000 clones, roughly 82% being singletons. J was trimmed by 5 bases and V by 3 bases; bases with no gene match: 3. In germline, CDR1 is ENHRY, CDR2 SYGVKD. The CDR3 spans 15 residues. This clone was detected only once. The antigen is not known. This receptor was identified in a human donor with Merkel cell carcinoma. What was sequenced was tumor tissue from Merkel cell carcinoma. J is TRBJ2-3 and V is TRBV10-3; 12 bases are shared with TRBD2. The DNA for the CDR3 is TGTGCCATCAGTGACACTAGCGGGGGGCTAGATACGCAGTATTTT. It specifies CAISDTSGGLDTQYF.